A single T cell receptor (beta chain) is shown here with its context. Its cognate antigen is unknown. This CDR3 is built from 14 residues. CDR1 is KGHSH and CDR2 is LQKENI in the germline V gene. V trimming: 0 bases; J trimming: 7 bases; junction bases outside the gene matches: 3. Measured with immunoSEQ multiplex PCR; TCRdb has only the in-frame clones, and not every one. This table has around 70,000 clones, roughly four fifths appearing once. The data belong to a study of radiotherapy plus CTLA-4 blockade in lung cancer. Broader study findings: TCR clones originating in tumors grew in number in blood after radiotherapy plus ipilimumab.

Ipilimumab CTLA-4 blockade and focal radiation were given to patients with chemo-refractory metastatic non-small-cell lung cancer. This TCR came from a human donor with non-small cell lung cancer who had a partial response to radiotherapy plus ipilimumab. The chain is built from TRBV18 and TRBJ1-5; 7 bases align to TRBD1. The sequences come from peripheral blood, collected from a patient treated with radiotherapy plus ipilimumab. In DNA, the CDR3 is TGTGCCAGCTCACCACCCACAGGGGACCAGCCCCAGCATTTT. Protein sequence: CASSPPTGDQPQHF.